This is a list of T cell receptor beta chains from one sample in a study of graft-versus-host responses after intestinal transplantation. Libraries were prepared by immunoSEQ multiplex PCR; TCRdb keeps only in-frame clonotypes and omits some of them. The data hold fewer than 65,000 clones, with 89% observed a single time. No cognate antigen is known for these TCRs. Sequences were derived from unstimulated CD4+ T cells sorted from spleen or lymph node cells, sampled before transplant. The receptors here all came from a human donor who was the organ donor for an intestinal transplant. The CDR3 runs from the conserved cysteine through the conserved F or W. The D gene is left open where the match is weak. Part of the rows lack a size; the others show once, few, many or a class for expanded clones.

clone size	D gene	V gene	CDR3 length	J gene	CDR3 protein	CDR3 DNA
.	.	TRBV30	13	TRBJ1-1	CAWSDPGNTEAFF	TGTGCCTGGAGTGACCCCGGGAACACTGAAGCTTTCTTT
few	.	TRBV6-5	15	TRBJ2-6	CASSPFRSGANVLTF	TGTGCCAGCAGTCCCTTTAGATCTGGGGCCAACGTCCTGACTTTC
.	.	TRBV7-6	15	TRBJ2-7	CASSLTSPGPYEQYF	TGTGCCAGCAGCTTGACCTCACCTGGGCCCTACGAGCAGTACTTC
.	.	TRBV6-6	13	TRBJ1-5	CASSYSEIQPQHF	TGTGCCAGCAGTTACTCGGAGATCCAGCCCCAGCATTTT
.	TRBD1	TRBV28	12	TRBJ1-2	CATTDRGYGYTF	TGTGCCACCACGGACAGGGGCTATGGCTACACCTTC
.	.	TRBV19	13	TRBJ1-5	CASSIQADQPQHF	TGTGCCAGTAGTATCCAGGCAGACCAGCCCCAGCATTTT
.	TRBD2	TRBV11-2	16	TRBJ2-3	CASSLAVLAGSDTQYF	TGTGCCAGCAGCTTAGCCGTACTAGCGGGCTCAGATACGCAGTATTTT
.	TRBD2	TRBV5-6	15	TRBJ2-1	CASSLGRLAADEQFF	TGTGCCAGCAGTCTAGGGCGGCTAGCGGCCGATGAGCAGTTCTTC
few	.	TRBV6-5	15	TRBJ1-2	CASSRGQNYYYGYTF	TGTGCCAGCAGCCGAGGACAAAATTATTACTATGGCTACACCTTC
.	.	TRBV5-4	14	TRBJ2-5	CASSAPGGQETQYF	TGTGCCAGCAGCGCTCCTGGAGGGCAAGAGACCCAGTACTTC
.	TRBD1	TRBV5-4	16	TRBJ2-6	CASSGDRGPGANVLTF	TGTGCCAGCAGCGGGGACAGGGGGCCTGGGGCCAACGTCCTGACTTTC
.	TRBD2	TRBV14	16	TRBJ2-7	CASSRASGSYSYEQYF	TGTGCCAGCTCCCGGGCTAGCGGATCTTACTCCTACGAGCAGTACTTC
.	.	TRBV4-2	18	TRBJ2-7	CASSQDFFRASIPYEQYF	TGTGCCAGCAGCCAAGATTTCTTCAGGGCCTCAATTCCCTACGAGCAGTACTTC
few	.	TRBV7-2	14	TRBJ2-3	CASSPLFSRNTQYF	TGTGCCAGCAGCCCTCTTTTCAGCAGGAATACGCAGTATTTT
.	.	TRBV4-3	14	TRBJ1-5	CASSQDRVNQPQHF	TGCGCCAGCAGCCAAGACAGGGTCAATCAGCCCCAGCATTTT
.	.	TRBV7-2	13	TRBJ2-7	CASSSRPYYEQYF	TGTGCCAGCAGCTCGCGTCCATACTACGAGCAGTACTTC
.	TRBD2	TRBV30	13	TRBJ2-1	CAWSVYGLAVQFF	TGTGCCTGGAGTGTATATGGTCTAGCGGTGCAGTTCTTC
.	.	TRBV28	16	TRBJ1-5	CASMDKEYYSNQPQHF	TGTGCCAGCATGGACAAGGAATATTATAGCAATCAGCCCCAGCATTTT
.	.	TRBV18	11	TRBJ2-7	CASSGAYEQYF	TGTGCCAGCTCCGGGGCCTACGAGCAGTACTTC
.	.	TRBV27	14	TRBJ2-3	CASSPPEPPDTQYF	TGTGCCAGCAGTCCTCCGGAGCCGCCAGATACGCAGTATTTT
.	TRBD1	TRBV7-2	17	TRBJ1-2	CASSPADRGDSNYGYTF	TGTGCCAGCAGCCCGGCCGACAGGGGCGATTCTAACTATGGCTACACCTTC
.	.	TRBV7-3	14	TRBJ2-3	CASSLNGATDTQYF	TGTGCCAGCAGCTTAAATGGGGCCACAGATACGCAGTATTTT
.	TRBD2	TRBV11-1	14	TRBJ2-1	CASSSGLALNEQFF	TGTGCCAGCAGCTCAGGACTAGCCCTCAATGAGCAGTTCTTC
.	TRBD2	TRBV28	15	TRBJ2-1	CASSSLLAGYNEQFF	TGTGCCAGCAGTTCATTACTAGCGGGGTACAATGAGCAGTTCTTC
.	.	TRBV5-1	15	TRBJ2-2	CASSPTSFDTGELFF	TGCGCCAGCAGCCCAACTAGCTTCGACACCGGGGAGCTGTTTTTT
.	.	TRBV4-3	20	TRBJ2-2	CASSQDRYWGRGGNTGELFF	TGCGCCAGCAGCCAAGATCGGTACTGGGGCAGGGGCGGGAACACCGGGGAGCTGTTTTTT
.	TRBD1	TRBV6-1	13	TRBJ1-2	CASRAGGSYGYTF	TGTGCCAGCAGAGCAGGGGGCAGCTATGGCTACACCTTC
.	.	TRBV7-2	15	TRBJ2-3	CASGRLGAGTDTQYF	TGTGCCAGCGGACGCTTGGGAGCCGGGACAGATACGCAGTATTTT
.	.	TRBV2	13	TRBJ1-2	CASRPGANYGYTF	TGTGCCAGCAGGCCAGGGGCAAACTATGGCTACACCTTC
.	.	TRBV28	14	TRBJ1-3	CASSSQGLGNTIYF	TGTGCCAGCAGTTCACAGGGCCTCGGAAACACCATATATTTT
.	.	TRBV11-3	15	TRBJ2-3	CASSLSGFSQDTQYF	TGTGCCAGCAGCTTATCGGGGTTTTCCCAAGATACGCAGTATTTT
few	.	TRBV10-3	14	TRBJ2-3	CAISESFLTDTQYF	TGTGCCATCAGTGAGTCCTTTCTCACAGATACGCAGTATTTT
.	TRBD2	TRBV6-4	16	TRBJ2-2	CASRPSGERNTGELFF	TGTGCCAGCAGACCCAGCGGGGAACGGAACACCGGGGAGCTGTTTTTT
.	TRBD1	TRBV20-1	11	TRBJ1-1	CSASDRAFAFF	TGCAGTGCTTCGGACAGGGCGTTTGCTTTCTTT
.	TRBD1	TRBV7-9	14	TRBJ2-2	CASTRQGTVGELFF	TGTGCCAGCACTAGACAGGGGACGGTCGGGGAGCTGTTTTTT
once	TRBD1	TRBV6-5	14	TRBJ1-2	CASRRDRINYGYTF	TGTGCCAGCAGAAGGGACAGGATAAACTATGGCTACACCTTC
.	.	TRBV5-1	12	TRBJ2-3	CASRIEGDTQYF	TGCGCCAGTAGGATAGAGGGAGATACGCAGTATTTT
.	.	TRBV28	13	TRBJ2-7	CASLSAQSYEQYF	TGTGCCAGCCTAAGCGCGCAGTCCTACGAGCAGTACTTC
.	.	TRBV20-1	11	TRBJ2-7	CSAGTGYEQYF	TGCAGTGCAGGCACAGGCTACGAGCAGTACTTC
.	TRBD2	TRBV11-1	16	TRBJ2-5	CASSSLGLAGEETQYF	TGTGCCAGCAGCTCCCTAGGACTAGCGGGAGAAGAGACCCAGTACTTC
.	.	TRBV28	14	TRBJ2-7	CASIPGGSFYEQYF	TGTGCCAGCATTCCCGGAGGCAGTTTCTACGAGCAGTACTTC
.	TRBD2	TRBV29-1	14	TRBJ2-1	CSVDGRGRYNEQFF	TGCAGCGTTGACGGGAGGGGTAGGTACAATGAGCAGTTCTTC
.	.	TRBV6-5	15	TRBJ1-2	CASSHLRGSVYGYTF	TGTGCCAGCAGTCACCTAAGAGGGTCAGTCTATGGCTACACCTTC
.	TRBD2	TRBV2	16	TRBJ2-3	CASSSGLAGFTDTQYF	TGTGCCAGCAGTTCGGGACTAGCGGGTTTTACAGATACGCAGTATTTT
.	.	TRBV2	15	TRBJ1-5	CASSARGYSNQPQHF	TGTGCCAGCAGTGCTAGAGGTTATAGCAATCAGCCCCAGCATTTT
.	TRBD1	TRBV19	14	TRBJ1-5	CASIGQGANQPQHF	TGTGCCAGTATTGGACAGGGGGCTAATCAGCCCCAGCATTTT
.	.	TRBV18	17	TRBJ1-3	CASSRLNRADSGNTIYF	TGTGCCAGCTCACGTCTGAACAGGGCAGACTCTGGAAACACCATATATTTT
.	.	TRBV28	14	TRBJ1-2	CASRMGSLNYGYTF	TGTGCCAGCCGTATGGGCAGCTTAAACTATGGCTACACCTTC
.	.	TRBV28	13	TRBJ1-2	CATGPRGRDGYTF	TGTGCCACCGGACCCCGGGGGAGGGATGGCTACACCTTC
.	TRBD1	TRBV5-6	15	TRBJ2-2	CASSQPGQGIGELFF	TGTGCCAGCAGCCAGCCGGGACAGGGCATCGGGGAGCTGTTTTTT
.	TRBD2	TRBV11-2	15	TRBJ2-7	CASSLEAGGFYEQYF	TGTGCCAGCAGCTTAGAGGCGGGGGGCTTCTACGAGCAGTACTTC
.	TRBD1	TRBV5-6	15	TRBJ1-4	CASSRQGKTNEKLFF	TGTGCCAGCAGCCGACAGGGAAAAACTAATGAAAAACTGTTTTTT
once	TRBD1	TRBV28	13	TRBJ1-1	CASSLAGGTEAFF	TGTGCCAGCAGTTTGGCAGGGGGCACTGAAGCTTTCTTT
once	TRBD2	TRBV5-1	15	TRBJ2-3	CASSLRGGIPDTQYF	TGCGCCAGCAGCTTGAGGGGAGGGATCCCAGATACGCAGTATTTT